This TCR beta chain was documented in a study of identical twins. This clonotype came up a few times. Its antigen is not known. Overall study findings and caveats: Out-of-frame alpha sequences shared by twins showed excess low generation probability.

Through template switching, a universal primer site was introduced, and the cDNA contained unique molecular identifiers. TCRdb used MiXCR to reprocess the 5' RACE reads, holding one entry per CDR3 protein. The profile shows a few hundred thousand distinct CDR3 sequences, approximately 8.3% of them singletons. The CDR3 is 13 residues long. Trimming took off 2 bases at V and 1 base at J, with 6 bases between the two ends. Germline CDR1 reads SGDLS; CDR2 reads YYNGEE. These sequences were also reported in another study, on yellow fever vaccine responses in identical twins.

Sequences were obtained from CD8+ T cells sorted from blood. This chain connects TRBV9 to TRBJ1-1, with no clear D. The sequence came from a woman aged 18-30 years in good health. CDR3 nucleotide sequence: TGTGCCAGCAGCGTGTACGAGAACACTGAAGCTTTCTTT. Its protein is CASSVYENTEAFF.